This T cell receptor (beta chain) came from a study of blood T cell repertoires in COVID-19. Assay used: immunoSEQ multiplex PCR; TCRdb lists only in-frame clones, some missing. The table has 100,000 to 150,000 clones, 65% to 90% seen once. This clone was counted once. The clonotype originates from a man at least 80 years old with active or convalescent COVID-19. Input material: peripheral blood.

CDR3 amino acids: CASSVATGGAGNTIYF. The CDR3 region has the DNA TGTGCCAGCAGCGTAGCTACGGGGGGGGCTGGAAACACCATATATTTT. V and J are TRBV9 and TRBJ1-3, with D possibly TRBD1 on 5 matching bases. V lost 0 bases, J lost 2 bases, and 12 bases lay in between. The CDR3 consists of 16 residues. The germline CDR1 and CDR2 sequences are SGDLS and YYNGEE.